Included here is one T cell receptor (beta chain) sequence, with context. The data were taken from a study of blood T cell repertoires in COVID-19. V was cut by 4 bases and J by 8 bases, with 12 bases left in between. There are 12 residues in the CDR3. Germline V gene sequence: CDR1 SGHRS, CDR2 YFSETQ. Generated by immunoSEQ multiplex PCR, the TCRdb table keeps only in-frame clones and is missing some. The data show roughly 120,000 clones, with roughly 87% seen just once and more than 6% held by the top ten. The sequence derives from a human donor in a cohort sampled during active COVID-19. The chain carries TRBV5-1 and TRBJ1-2; D call uncertain. Sample: peripheral blood. In DNA form, the CDR3 reads TGCGCCAGCAGCCTAACTTCGAGGGGCTACACCTTC. It translates to CASSLTSRGYTF.